What follows are 23 T cell receptor beta chains derived from one specimen sequenced in a study of CD8 T cells in Susac syndrome. The RNA input was roughly 0.45 to 1 ug, and it was reverse transcribed with random hexamers. TCRdb re-called the immunoSEQ multiplex PCR reads with MiXCR, one entry per CDR3 protein. The sample contains more than 90,000 distinct CDR3 sequences, 85% to 95% of which appear only once. The sequencing sample was made of CD4+ T cells from PBMCs. Receptors were obtained from a human donor with multiple sclerosis.

The chain is built from TRBV10-3 and TRBJ2-3, with 9 positions matching TRBD2. The junction had 12 bases not matched to a gene; V was cut back by 5 bases and J by 0 bases. The CDR3 loop spans 18 amino acids. The germline V gene has CDR1 ENHRY and CDR2 SYGVKD. In nucleotides, the CDR3 is TGTGCCATCAGTTCCATGACTGGTAGCGGGGGTAGCACAGATACGCAGTATTTT. Amino acids: CAISSMTGSGGSTDTQYF.

The V and J genes are TRBV5-1 and TRBJ2-5, with a possible D match to TRBD1 (6 bases). In germline, CDR1 is SGHRS, CDR2 YFSETQ. V dropped 8 bases and J dropped 7 bases, with 18 bases sitting between them. The CDR3 is made up of 13 amino acids. CDR3 coding DNA: TGCGCCAGTCAGACAGGACTCTTTGGGACCCAGTACTTC. Protein sequence: CASQTGLFGTQYF.

The chain uses TRBV3-1 and TRBJ1-1, with TRBD1 as a possible D gene (6 bases). Looked up from germline, CDR1 is LGHDT and CDR2 is YNNKEL (reference sequence). The CDR3 has 16 residues. V was trimmed by 5 bases and J by 0 bases, leaving 16 bases between them. As DNA, the CDR3 is TGTGCCAGCAGCGAATGGGGGGCACAAATGAACACTGAAGCTTTCTTT. The encoded protein is CASSEWGAQMNTEAFF.

The chain has TRBV29-1 and TRBJ2-1; D not certain. The CDR3 is made up of 14 amino acids. Trimming cost V 3 bases and J 0 bases, with 9 bases left between them. Per the germline V gene, CDR1 is SQVTM and CDR2 is ANQGSEA. CDR3 in DNA: TGCAGCGTTGACCGGTCCTTCTCCTACAATGAGCAGTTCTTC. Encoded protein: CSVDRSFSYNEQFF.

This chain joins TRBV29-1 and TRBJ1-4; D is ambiguous. The germline CDR1 and CDR2 sequences are SQVTM and ANQGSEA. V lost 6 bases and J lost 8, with 7 bases in between. The CDR3 contains 10 residues. DNA of the CDR3: TGCAGCGTCGAACAAGAAAAACTGTTTTTT. This encodes CSVEQEKLFF.

This chain connects TRBV19 to TRBJ1-1, with a tentative D call TRBD1 (5 bases). The V end was cut by 3 bases, the J end by 4 bases, with 12 bases between. This CDR3 region has 14 residues. Germline V CDR1 and CDR2: LNHDA, SQIVND (reference sequence). CDR3 residues: CASSIGGAFTEAFF. The DNA for the CDR3 is TGTGCCAGTAGTATTGGCGGGGCGTTCACTGAAGCTTTCTTT.

The chain recombines TRBV20-1 with TRBJ2-1, with D possibly TRBD2 on 7 matching bases. From germline, CDR1 is DFQATT and CDR2 SNEGSKA (reference sequence). There are 12 residues in the CDR3. CDR3 sequence: CSTLLGGDEQFF. DNA for the CDR3: TGCAGCACCCTTCTAGGGGGGGATGAGCAGTTCTTC.

The gene calls are TRBV2 and TRBJ1-5, with no clear D. Trimming removed 3 bases at V and 5 bases at J, with 8 bases between. CDR1 is SNHLY and CDR2 is FYNNEI in the germline V gene. This CDR3 comprises 13 residues. CDR3 bases: TGTGCCAGCAGTGACGGAAGGTATCAGCCCCAGCATTTT. Translating gives CASSDGRYQPQHF.

The chain has TRBV5-1 and TRBJ1-4; the D gene is possibly TRBD1 (5 bases). The V end was cut by 4 bases, the J end by 0 bases, with 13 bases between. The CDR3 runs 16 residues. In germline, CDR1 is SGHRS, CDR2 YFSETQ. The CDR3 sequence: CASSPGTSTTNEKLFF. For the CDR3, the DNA is TGCGCCAGCAGCCCCGGGACCTCCACAACTAATGAAAAACTGTTTTTT.

The chain recombines TRBV7-2 with TRBJ1-2; 7 bases match TRBD1. This CDR3 region has 15 residues. With 4 bases clipped from V and 0 bases from J, the junction kept 5 bases outside the gene matches. Germline lookup yields CDR1 SGHTA and CDR2 FQGNSA. The CDR3 sequence: CASSSRTGTNYGYTF. The CDR3, as DNA: TGTGCCAGCAGCTCCCGGACAGGAACTAACTATGGCTACACCTTC.

The chain employs TRBV7-8 and TRBJ1-2, with a possible D match to TRBD1 (6 bases). With 0 bases removed from V and 8 bases from J, the gap between germline ends came to 13 bases. The germline V gene has CDR1 SGHVS and CDR2 FQNEAQ. CDR3 size: 14 residues. For the CDR3, the DNA is TGTGCCAGCAGCTTAGCGAACAGGGCCCAGGGCTACACCTTC. This codes for CASSLANRAQGYTF.

The V and J genes are TRBV7-2 and TRBJ2-5; TRBD1 aligns across 8 bases. The CDR3 is 13 residues long. V dropped 7 bases and J dropped 7; count of bases not matched to a gene: 8. Germline V lookup: CDR1 SGHTA, CDR2 FQGNSA. DNA for the CDR3: TGTGCCAGCAACCAGAGACAGGGGAGGACCCAGTACTTC. This translates into CASNQRQGRTQYF.

Here the CDR3 DNA reads TGTGCCACGGCGGGGGACAGGGATGAATACCAAGAGACCCAGTACTTC. The encoded protein is CATAGDRDEYQETQYF. This chain connects TRBV15 to TRBJ2-5; 9 nucleotides align to TRBD1. In germline, CDR1 is LNHNV, CDR2 YYDKDF (reference sequence). V shed 9 bases, J shed 0 bases, and the junction held 11 bases outside the gene matches. The CDR3 has 16 residues.

The chain combines TRBV4-2 with TRBJ1-2; no definite D call. The CDR3 is 13 amino acids. Trimming stripped 1 base from V and 7 bases from J, with 10 bases between. Germline V lookup: CDR1 LGHNA, CDR2 YNFKEQ. The CDR3 nucleotides are TGTGCCAGCAGCCAAGCGGCAAAGGGTGGCTACACCTTC. Translating it yields CASSQAAKGGYTF.

This sequence joins TRBV10-3 and TRBJ1-2; D call uncertain. V lost 5 bases and J 4 bases, leaving 8 bases between the germline ends. CDR3 length: 12 amino acids. Germline loops: CDR1 ENHRY, CDR2 SYGVKD. CDR3 protein: CAISNEGYGYTF. In nucleotides, the CDR3 is TGTGCCATCAGTAACGAAGGCTATGGCTACACCTTC.

The chain is built from TRBV9 and TRBJ2-2, with D unclear. Germline values: CDR1 SGDLS, CDR2 YYNGEE. Trimming shortened V by 0 bases and J by 4 bases, and 10 bases separated the two germline ends. The CDR3 loop spans 15 amino acids. In DNA form, the CDR3 reads TGTGCCAGCAGCGTAGGTGTCCTGACCACCGGGGAGCTGTTTTTT. Encoded protein: CASSVGVLTTGELFF.

The gene calls are TRBV5-4 and TRBJ2-7; no reliable D call. The CDR3 is made up of 13 amino acids. The ends were cut back, 4 bases at V and 5 bases at J, with 13 bases in the middle. In germline, CDR1 is SGHNT, CDR2 YYREEE (reference sequence). The CDR3 loop reads CASSPIIGNEQYF. As DNA, the CDR3 is TGTGCCAGCAGCCCTATAATAGGAAACGAGCAGTACTTC.

The J gene is TRBJ2-1, the V gene TRBV6-2 or TRBV6-3; 7 nucleotides align to TRBD2. The CDR3 length is 14 residues. Germline values: CDR1 MNHEY, CDR2 SVGEGT. V shed 6 bases, J shed 5 bases, and the junction held 7 bases outside the gene matches. The chain's CDR3 is CASSRGVVNNEQFF. As DNA, the CDR3 is TGTGCCAGCAGCCGGGGGGTCGTTAACAATGAGCAGTTCTTC.

This chain uses TRBV11-1 with TRBJ2-3; D perhaps matches TRBD2 (7 bases). Trimming removed 6 bases from V and 0 bases from J, with 28 bases in between. Germline values: CDR1 SGHAT, CDR2 FQDESV (reference sequence). The CDR3 length is 20 residues. The CDR3 bases are TGTGCCAGCAGTTCGGGACACTGGACTAGTTTATTTTCAAGCACAGATACGCAGTATTTT. Its translation is CASSSGHWTSLFSSTDTQYF.

The genes are TRBV18 and TRBJ1-2, with TRBD1 as a possible D gene (6 bases). Between the trimmed V and J ends, which lost 4 bases and 6 bases, there was a span of 9 bases. CDR1 is KGHSH, CDR2 LQKENI, per germline. The CDR3 sequence is 12 residues long. The CDR3 nucleotides are TGTGCCAGCTCACGAGGGGACAATGGCTACACCTTC. It translates to CASSRGDNGYTF.

The rearrangement links TRBV4-2 to TRBJ1-4; perhaps TRBD1 as D (6 bases). Trimming removed 2 bases from V and 8 bases from J, with 15 bases in between. CDR1 and CDR2 from the germline V gene are LGHNA and YNFKEQ. The CDR3 is 15 amino acids. The CDR3 loop reads CASSQLRDKTEKLFF. CDR3 coding DNA: TGTGCCAGCAGCCAACTCCGGGACAAAACCGAAAAACTGTTTTTT.

The chain employs TRBV5-1 and TRBJ2-5, with 8 bases matching TRBD2. Germline V gene sequence: CDR1 SGHRS, CDR2 YFSETQ. There are 16 residues in the CDR3. Germline trimming cut 1 base from V and 5 bases from J; bases unmatched to any gene: 10. Here the CDR3 reads CASSLNVRGGTETQYF. The CDR3 DNA reads TGCGCCAGCAGCTTGAATGTCCGGGGGGGTACGGAGACCCAGTACTTC. The entire variable domain, with the rest obtained from reference TRBV5-1 and TRBJ2-5, is as follows: KAGVTQTPRYLIKTRGQQVTLSCSPISGHRSVSWYQQTPGQGLQFLFEYFSETQRNKGNFPGRFSGRQFSNSRSEMNVSTLELGDSALYLCASSLNVRGGTETQYFGPGTRLLVL.

The chain recombines TRBV12-5 with TRBJ1-5, with D unclear. CDR3 size: 15 residues. The germline CDR1 and CDR2 sequences are LGHNT and FRNRAP. Trimming pared 1 base from V and 3 bases from J, leaving 10 bases between. The CDR3 here is CASGLGGLYNQPQHF. The CDR3 DNA sequence: TGTGCTAGTGGTTTGGGAGGATTGTACAATCAGCCCCAGCATTTT.